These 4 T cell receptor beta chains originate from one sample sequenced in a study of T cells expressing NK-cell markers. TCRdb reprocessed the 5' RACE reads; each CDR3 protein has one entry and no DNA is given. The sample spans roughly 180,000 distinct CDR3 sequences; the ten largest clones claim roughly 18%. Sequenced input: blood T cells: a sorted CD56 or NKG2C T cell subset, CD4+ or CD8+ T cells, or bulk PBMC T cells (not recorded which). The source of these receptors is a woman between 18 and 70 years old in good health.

The CDR3 sequence: CASSPRTGVPYEQYF. This rearrangement joins TRBV5-1 to TRBJ2-7; TCRdb designates TRBD1, a call that cannot be tested without DNA. The CDR3 has 15 residues. The V gene's germline CDR1 is SGHRS and CDR2 YFSETQ.

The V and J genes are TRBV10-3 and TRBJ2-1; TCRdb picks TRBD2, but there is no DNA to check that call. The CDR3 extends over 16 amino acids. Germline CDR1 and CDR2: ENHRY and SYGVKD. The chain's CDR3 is CAISESAGDNYNEQFF.

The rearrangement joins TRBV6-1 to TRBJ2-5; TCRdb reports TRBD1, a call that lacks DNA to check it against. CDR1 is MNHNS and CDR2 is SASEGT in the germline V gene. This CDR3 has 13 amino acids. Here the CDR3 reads CASSKPGTETQYF.

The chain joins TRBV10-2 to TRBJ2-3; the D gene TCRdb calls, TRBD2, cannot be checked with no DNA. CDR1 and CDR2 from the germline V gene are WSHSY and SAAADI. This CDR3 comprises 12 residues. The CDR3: CAGGWSTDTQYF.